This T cell receptor (beta chain) originates from a study of memory CD4+ T cells and cytomegalovirus serostatus. The CDR3 runs 15 residues. The ends lost 6 bases at V and 6 bases at J; junction bases unmatched: 6. Germline V gene sequence: CDR1 MDHEN, CDR2 SYDVKM. A word on this clone: Antigen unknown.

Per the original methods: Out-of-frame sequences were removed, leaving 2 million to 2.5 million distinct TCRbeta sequences. Libraries were prepared by immunoSEQ multiplex PCR; TCRdb keeps only in-frame clonotypes and omits some of them. Clone size and the V and J calls come from that table; the DNA yielded D and trimming. Of 61,000 or so clones listed, around 81% are singletons. The sort gate was single viable CD3+CD4+CD8-CD45RO+ cells for memory CD4+ T cells. Study-wide points: Of 150 to 200 reported CMV TCRbeta sequences, under 70 were found in memory CD4+ repertoires.

The chain joins TRBV28 to TRBJ1-4, with TRBD1 matching over 11 bases. The receptor's source is an adult in good health and CMV-seronegative. Some clones in this sample may be carry-over from other donors' samples. Sequenced: memory CD4+ T cells from blood. DNA of the CDR3: TGTGCCAGCAGCTTTAGGGGACAGGGGGATGAAAAACTGTTTTTT. Translation: CASSFRGQGDEKLFF.